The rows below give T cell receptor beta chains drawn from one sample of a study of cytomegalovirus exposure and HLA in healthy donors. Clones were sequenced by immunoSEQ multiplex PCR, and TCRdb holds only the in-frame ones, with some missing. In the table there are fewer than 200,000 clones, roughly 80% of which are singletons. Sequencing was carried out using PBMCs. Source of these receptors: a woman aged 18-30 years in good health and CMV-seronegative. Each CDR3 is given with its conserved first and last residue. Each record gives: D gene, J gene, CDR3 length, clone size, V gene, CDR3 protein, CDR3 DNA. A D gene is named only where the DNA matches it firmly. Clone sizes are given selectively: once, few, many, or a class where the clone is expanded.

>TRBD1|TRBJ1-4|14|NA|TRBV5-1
CASSRQGASEKLFF
TGCGCCAGCAGTCGACAGGGGGCGTCTGAAAAACTGTTTTTT
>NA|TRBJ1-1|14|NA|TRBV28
CASSLRSEYTEAFF
TGTGCCAGCAGTTTACGTTCAGAATACACTGAAGCTTTCTTT
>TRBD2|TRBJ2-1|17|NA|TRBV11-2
CASSLILLAEPYNEQFF
TGTGCCAGCAGCTTAATACTTCTAGCGGAGCCCTACAATGAGCAGTTCTTC
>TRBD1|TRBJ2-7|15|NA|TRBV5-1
CASSLEGQATYEQYF
TGCGCCAGCAGCTTGGAGGGACAGGCGACCTACGAGCAGTACTTC
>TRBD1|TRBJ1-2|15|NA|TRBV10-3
CAISPPGTAAVGYTF
TGTGCCATAAGCCCCCCCGGGACAGCGGCGGTCGGCTACACCTTC
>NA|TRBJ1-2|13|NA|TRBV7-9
CASSRSTDYGYTF
TGTGCCAGCAGCCGATCCACGGACTATGGCTACACCTTC
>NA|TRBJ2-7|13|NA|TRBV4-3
CASSRSVTAEQYF
TGCGCCAGCAGCCGTTCGGTGACAGCCGAGCAGTACTTC
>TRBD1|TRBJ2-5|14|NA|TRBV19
CASSGQGARETQYF
TGTGCCAGTAGTGGACAGGGGGCGCGGGAGACCCAGTACTTC
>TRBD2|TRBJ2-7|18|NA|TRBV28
CASSELAGGIENHYEQYF
TGTGCCAGCAGTGAACTAGCGGGAGGGATAGAAAACCACTACGAGCAGTACTTC
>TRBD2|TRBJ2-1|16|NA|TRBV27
CASSLRGPGLAGGKFF
TGTGCCAGCAGTTTAAGGGGGCCGGGACTAGCGGGAGGAAAGTTCTTC
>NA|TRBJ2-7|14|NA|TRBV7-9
CASSLVTAAYEQYF
TGTGCCAGCAGCTTAGTAACAGCAGCCTACGAGCAGTACTTC
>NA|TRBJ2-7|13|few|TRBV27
CASRRSVSYEQYF
TGTGCCAGCAGGAGGTCGGTATCCTACGAGCAGTACTTC
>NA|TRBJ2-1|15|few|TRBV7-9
CASSFLRLVGDEQFF
TGTGCCAGCAGCTTTCTGCGACTAGTTGGCGATGAGCAGTTCTTC
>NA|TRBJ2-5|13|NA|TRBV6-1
CASSESGLETQYF
TGTGCCAGCAGTGAATCAGGTCTGGAGACCCAGTACTTC
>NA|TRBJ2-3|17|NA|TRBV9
CASSVGVLGDSTDTQYF
TGTGCCAGCAGCGTAGGGGTTCTAGGGGATAGCACAGATACGCAGTATTTT
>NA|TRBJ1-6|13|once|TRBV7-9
CASSLHGNSPLHF
TGTGCCAGCAGCTTGCACGGGAATTCACCCCTCCACTTT
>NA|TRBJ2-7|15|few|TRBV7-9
CASSFLAEAGYEQYF
TGTGCCAGCAGCTTCTTAGCGGAGGCGGGCTACGAGCAGTACTTC
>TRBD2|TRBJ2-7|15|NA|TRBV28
CASSPSGKYRYEQYF
TGTGCCAGCAGTCCTAGCGGGAAATACCGCTACGAGCAGTACTTC
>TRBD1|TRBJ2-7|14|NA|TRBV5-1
CASSYRTGTYEQYF
TGCGCCAGCAGCTACCGGACAGGAACCTACGAGCAGTACTTC
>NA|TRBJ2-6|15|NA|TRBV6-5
CASNDRPSGANVLTF
TGTGCCAGCAACGACAGGCCCTCTGGGGCCAACGTCCTGACTTTC
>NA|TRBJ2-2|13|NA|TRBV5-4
CATRIENTGELFF
TGTGCCACGAGAATAGAGAACACCGGGGAGCTGTTTTTT
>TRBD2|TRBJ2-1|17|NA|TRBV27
CASSLRLAPRLGDEQFF
TGTGCCAGCAGTCTGCGACTAGCACCCAGATTAGGAGATGAGCAGTTCTTC
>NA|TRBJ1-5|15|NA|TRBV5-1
CASSLVREGLDTQHF
TGCGCCAGCAGCTTGGTGCGGGAGGGTTTAGATACGCAGCATTTT
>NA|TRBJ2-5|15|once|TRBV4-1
CASSQGGTDQETQYF
TGCGCCAGCAGCCAAGGCGGGACAGATCAAGAGACCCAGTACTTC
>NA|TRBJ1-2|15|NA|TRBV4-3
CASSQETGSTYGYTF
TGCGCCAGCAGCCAAGAAACAGGGAGTACCTATGGCTACACCTTC
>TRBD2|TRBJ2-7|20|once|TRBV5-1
CASSLVPRLAGGLVSYEQYF
TGCGCCAGCAGCTTGGTCCCGCGACTAGCGGGAGGCCTTGTGTCCTACGAGCAGTACTTC
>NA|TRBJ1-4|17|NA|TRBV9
CASSVNSARDRSEKLFF
TGTGCCAGCAGCGTTAATTCTGCGCGGGACCGATCTGAAAAACTGTTTTTT
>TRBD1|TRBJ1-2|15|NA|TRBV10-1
CASSPTGQDWYGYTF
TGCGCCAGCAGTCCGACAGGACAGGATTGGTATGGCTACACCTTC
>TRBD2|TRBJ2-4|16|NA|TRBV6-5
CASSYLGGVAKNIQYF
TGTGCCAGCAGTTATTTGGGGGGGGTAGCCAAAAACATTCAGTACTTC
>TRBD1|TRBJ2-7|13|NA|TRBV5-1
CASSDRVSYEQYF
TGCGCCAGCAGCGACAGGGTCTCCTACGAGCAGTACTTC
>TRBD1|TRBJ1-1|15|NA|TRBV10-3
CAIRGTGTRVTEAFF
TGTGCCATCAGGGGGACAGGGACGCGTGTCACTGAAGCTTTCTTT
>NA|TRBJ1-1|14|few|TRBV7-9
CASRTLEANTEAFF
TGTGCCAGCAGGACTTTGGAGGCGAACACTGAAGCTTTCTTT
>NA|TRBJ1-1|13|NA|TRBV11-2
CASSLGGLTEAFF
TGTGCCAGCAGCTTAGGAGGGCTCACTGAAGCTTTCTTT
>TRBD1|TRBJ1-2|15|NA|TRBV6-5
CASSWRQGRGYGYTF
TGTGCCAGCAGTTGGCGACAGGGACGAGGCTATGGCTACACCTTC